The 14 T cell receptor beta chains below come from one sample, sequenced in a study of response to subunit inactivated influenza vaccine. TCRdb re-called the RT-PCR reads with MiXCR, one entry per CDR3 protein. The sample includes roughly 500,000 distinct CDR3 sequences, approximately 17% of them seen just once. Sample: CD4+ T cells sorted from PBMCs, taken less than 25 months after vaccination. The receptors originated from a man between 50 and 75 years old who received an inactivated influenza vaccine.

This clonotype was detected a few times. The CDR3 bases are TGTGCCAGCAGTTATCGGACTAGCGGGGTAGCGTTCTTC. It encodes CASSYRTSGVAFF. This chain connects TRBV7-2 to TRBJ2-1, with 12 nucleotides matching TRBD2. Germline CDR1 SGHTA, CDR2 FQGNSA. Losses at the gene ends were 6 bases for V and 15 bases for J; bases not matched to a gene: 9. The CDR3 sequence is 13 residues long.

This clonotype was recorded at least ten times. V and J are TRBV7-2 and TRBJ1-1, with D hard to call. V lost 3 bases, J lost 5 bases, and 13 bases lay in between. CDR1 and CDR2 from the germline V gene are SGHTA and FQGNSA. The CDR3 contains 14 residues. The CDR3 DNA sequence: TGTGCCAGCAGCTTTGAGGGAGGCCTGACTGAAGCTTTCTTT. This translates into CASSFEGGLTEAFF.

The chain employs TRBV2 and TRBJ2-5; D is unresolved. Germline V gives CDR1 SNHLY, CDR2 FYNNEI. Between the trimmed V and J ends, which lost 9 bases and 3 bases, there was a span of 14 bases. This CDR3 is 13 amino acids long. The CDR3: CASTGLREETQYF. CDR3 coding DNA: TGTGCCAGTACTGGGTTAAGGGAAGAGACCCAGTACTTC.

The rearrangement joins TRBV9 to TRBJ1-1; possible D gene TRBD1, 5 bases. The ends were cut back, 4 bases at V and 7 bases at J, with 17 bases in the middle. CDR3 length: 14 amino acids. Germline CDR1 SGDLS, CDR2 YYNGEE. CDR3 DNA sequence: TGTGCCAGCAGCCTCGGTGGGGGGGTCGGTGAAGCTTTCTTT. Protein product: CASSLGGGVGEAFF. Filled out from reference TRBV9 and TRBJ1-1, the complete variable domain reads DSGVTQTPKHLITATGQRVTLRCSPRSGDLSVYWYQQSLDQGLQFLIQYYNGEERAKGNILERFSAQQFPDLHSELNLSSLELGDSALYFCASSLGGGVGEAFFGQGTRLTVV.

This clonotype has only a few counts. The J gene is TRBJ2-2, the V gene TRBV6-2 or TRBV6-3; 14 nucleotides agree with TRBD2. The CDR3 consists of 18 residues. CDR1 and CDR2 (germline): MNHEY, SVGEGT. V dropped 7 bases and J dropped 0; count of bases not matched to a gene: 7. The CDR3, as DNA: TGTGCCAGCAACGACGGACTAGCGGGAGGTACGAACACCGGGGAGCTGTTTTTT. Its translation: CASNDGLAGGTNTGELFF.

A remark on this clonotype: A much larger clone lies a single base off, so this may be a read error. The chain has TRBV7-6 and TRBJ2-3; TRBD2 is a possible D gene (5 bases). V lost 1 base and J 8 bases, leaving 13 bases between the germline ends. The length of the CDR3 is 14 residues. Germline CDR1 reads SGHVS; CDR2 reads FNYEAQ. The DNA for the CDR3 is TGTGCCAGCAGCTTAGACGGGGAAACGGGTACGCAGTATTTT. Translating gives CASSLDGETGTQYF. Complete variable domain (other parts from reference TRBV7-6 and TRBJ2-3): GAGVSQSPRYKVTKRGQDVALRCDPISGHVSLYWYRQALGQGPEFLTYFNYEAQQDKSGLPNDRFSAERPEGSISTLTIQRTEQRDSAMYRCASSLDGETGTQYFGPGTRLTVL.

This clonotype was picked up a small number of times. This sequence joins TRBV20-1 and TRBJ1-1; no definite D call. The CDR3 is 12 residues long. Looked up from germline, CDR1 is DFQATT and CDR2 is SNEGSKA (reference sequence). V lost 2 bases and J lost 7, with 11 bases in between. The CDR3 sequence is CSARKSEIEAFF. DNA of the CDR3: TGCAGTGCTAGAAAATCTGAAATTGAAGCTTTCTTT.

This clonotype came up once. An end of the junction differs from the germline gene, which may be a read error. The chain combines TRBV5-1 with TRBJ1-1, with 7 bases fitting TRBD1. Germline-derived CDR1 and CDR2 are SGHRS and YFSETQ. This CDR3 comprises 15 residues. CDR3 DNA: TGCGCCAGCAGCATCCTGGGACAGATGAACTCTGAAGCTTTCTTT. The encoded protein is CASSILGQMNSEAFF.

The chain couples TRBV12-3 or TRBV12-4 to TRBJ2-7, with 11 bases matching TRBD2. V dropped 5 bases and J dropped 6; count of bases not matched to a gene: 9. This CDR3 comprises 15 residues. In DNA, the CDR3 is TGTGCCAGCAGTCAGGGGACTAGCGGCTCCACCGAGCAGTACTTC. Protein sequence: CASSQGTSGSTEQYF.

A single count supports this clonotype. J is TRBJ2-2 and V is TRBV20-1; D not certain. CDR1 and CDR2 (germline): DFQATT, SNEGSKA (reference sequence). V lost 3 bases to trimming and J lost 0 bases, with 8 bases between them. There are 14 residues in the CDR3. This CDR3 reads CSASSLANTGELFF. The CDR3 DNA sequence: TGCAGTGCTAGTTCCCTAGCGAACACCGGGGAGCTGTTTTTT.

The chain carries TRBV6-2 or TRBV6-3 and TRBJ2-7; D might be TRBD2 (5 bases). Per germline, CDR1 MNHEY and CDR2 SVGEGT. Trimming removed 2 bases from V and 0 bases from J, with 14 bases in between. The CDR3 extends over 16 amino acids. This CDR3 reads CASSYILVAPSYEQYF. The CDR3, as DNA: TGTGCCAGCAGTTACATTTTGGTAGCGCCCTCCTACGAGCAGTACTTC.

The rearrangement joins TRBV6-1 to TRBJ2-3; 10 positions agree with TRBD2. V shed 6 bases, J shed 1 base, and the junction held 7 bases outside the gene matches. CDR1 and CDR2 from the germline V gene are MNHNS and SASEGT. CDR3 size: 16 residues. The CDR3 spells CASRQASGGGTDTQYF. In DNA, the CDR3 is TGTGCCAGCAGGCAGGCGAGCGGGGGGGGCACAGATACGCAGTATTTT.

In this sample, this clonotype turned up a few times. V is TRBV23-1 and J is TRBJ2-7; D is uncertain. TRBV23-1 is annotated as an ORF whose role is uncertain. The CDR3 totals 17 residues. With 4 bases removed from V and 3 bases from J, the gap between germline ends came to 22 bases. The CDR3 loop is CASSRRTQAPFIYEQYF. CDR3 nucleotides: TGCGCCAGCAGTCGGCGAACGCAGGCGCCCTTTATCTACGAGCAGTACTTC.

This clonotype was seen only a few times. This sequence joins TRBV11-2 and TRBJ2-1, with TRBD1 matching 8 bases. The germline V gene encodes CDR1 SGHAT and CDR2 FQNNGV. Losses at the gene ends were 5 bases for V and 2 bases for J; bases not matched to a gene: 5. The CDR3 is 15 amino acids. The CDR3 region has the DNA TGTGCCAGCAGCGGGCCGGGACAGGCCTACAATGAGCAGTTCTTC. Protein product: CASSGPGQAYNEQFF.